Shown below are 9 T cell receptor beta chains from a single sample sequenced in a study of cytomegalovirus exposure and HLA in healthy donors. 13 Jbeta primers and 60 Vbeta primers were used for the PCR. The protocol was immunoSEQ multiplex PCR, while the TCRdb copy is restricted to in-frame clones and leaves out a portion. The sample shows 110,000 to 150,000 clones, 73% of them seen only once. Material: PBMCs. These receptors all stem from a human donor in good health.

This rearrangement joins TRBV10-3 to TRBJ1-1, with TRBD1 as a possible D gene (6 bases). The CDR3 extends over 14 amino acids. Germline V gives CDR1 ENHRY, CDR2 SYGVKD. The germline V and J ends were trimmed by 6 bases and 1 base, with 12 bases remaining between them. Here the CDR3 reads CAISSDRTNTEAFF. CDR3 nucleotides: TGTGCCATCAGCTCGGACAGAACGAACACTGAAGCTTTCTTT.

This clone was seen only a few times. The chain combines TRBV6-5 with TRBJ1-1; 9 bases map to TRBD1. This CDR3 region has 15 residues. Germline V gene data show CDR1 as MNHEY and CDR2 as SVGAGI. Trimming removed 5 bases from V and 2 bases from J; junction bases left unmatched: 6. In DNA, the CDR3 is TGTGCCAGCAGTGGCTGGACAGGGGATAACACTGAAGCTTTCTTT. Residues: CASSGWTGDNTEAFF.

The chain combines TRBV29-1 with TRBJ2-7, with D possibly being TRBD2 (7 bases). The CDR3 sequence is 12 residues long. V lost 4 bases, J lost 6 bases, and 13 bases lay in between. Per germline, CDR1 SQVTM and CDR2 ANQGSEA. For the CDR3, the DNA is TGCAGCGTTGTAGGGGGGGCGGGCGAGCAGTACTTC. Protein sequence: CSVVGGAGEQYF.

This clone was counted between two and nine times. V gene TRBV30 combines with J gene TRBJ1-5; D unresolved. Trimming took 0 bases from V and 0 from J, leaving 3 bases between them. Germline lookup yields CDR1 GTSNPN and CDR2 SVGIG (reference sequence). The CDR3 is 13 amino acids. CDR3 coding DNA: TGTGCCTGGAGTGTTCATAGCAATCAGCCCCAGCATTTT. Translation gives CAWSVHSNQPQHF.

The chain links TRBV5-4 to TRBJ2-7; D perhaps matches TRBD2 (6 bases). Germline CDR1 is SGHNT and CDR2 is YYREEE (reference sequence). Trimming removed 0 bases from V and 2 bases from J, with 9 bases in between. The CDR3 has 14 amino acids. The DNA for the CDR3 is TGTGCCAGCAGCTTGGAAGGAGGGCCCTACGAGCAGTACTTC. Translating it yields CASSLEGGPYEQYF.

This clone has just one count. The chain has TRBV7-9 and TRBJ1-2; 7 positions match TRBD1. From germline, CDR1 is SEHNR and CDR2 FQNEAQ (reference sequence). With V trimmed by 10 bases and J by 2 bases, 7 bases remained unmatched. The CDR3 extends over 13 amino acids. The CDR3 nucleotides read TGTGCCATTACGGGGACAGCGAACTATGGCTACACCTTC. Translation gives CAITGTANYGYTF.

J is TRBJ2-7 and V is TRBV27; the match to TRBD1 covers 9 bases. This CDR3 spans 13 amino acids. The germline V gene encodes CDR1 MNHEY and CDR2 SMNVEV (reference sequence). After removal of 8 bases from V and 2 bases from J, the junction contained 4 bases not matched to a gene. The CDR3 loop is CASAGQGPYEQYF. CDR3 nucleotide sequence: TGTGCCAGCGCGGGACAGGGACCCTACGAGCAGTACTTC.

The V and J genes are TRBV28 and TRBJ1-2, with D unresolved. Germline V gives CDR1 MDHEN, CDR2 SYDVKM. The CDR3 spans 13 residues. Trimming removed 3 bases at V and 1 base at J, with 6 bases between. CDR3 coding DNA: TGTGCCAGCAGTTTGTCTAATAACTATGGCTACACCTTC. Translating gives CASSLSNNYGYTF.

J is TRBJ2-3 and V is TRBV28; 8 positions match TRBD2. Germline V gene lookup returns CDR1 MDHEN and CDR2 SYDVKM. V lost 10 bases, J lost 3 bases, and 9 bases stayed unmatched. The CDR3 loop spans 14 amino acids. The CDR3 protein is CAILGRAGTDTQYF. The CDR3, as DNA: TGTGCCATCCTCGGGAGGGCCGGGACAGATACGCAGTATTTT.